This is a list of T cell receptor beta chains from one sample in a study of T cell repertoires in cytomegalovirus infection. TCRdb passed the reads through MiXCR, listing each CDR3 protein once. The sample has 800,000 to 950,000 distinct CDR3 sequences, less than 35% seen once. Their target antigens are unknown. The material sequenced was cultured CD8+ T cells from PBMCs, taken from culture after CMV antigen stimulation. These receptors were collected from a human donor in good health (CMV status not recorded). Some clones in this sample may be carry-over from other donors' samples. Each CDR3 is given with its conserved first and last residue. D genes are given only for firm matches. Where a row states a size, it is once, few, many or the class of an expanded clone; other rows omit it.

cdr3_nt cdr3_aa j_call v_call clone_size d_call
TGTGCCAGCAGCCAATTCCAGCGGGGCCCTTTCCGGCAGTACTTC CASSQFQRGPFRQYF TRBJ2-7 TRBV14 - TRBD2
TGTGCCAGCAGTTACCCCGACAGGACAACTGGAAACACCATATATTTT CASSYPDRTTGNTIYF TRBJ1-3 TRBV6-2/TRBV6-3 - -
TGCAGCGTGAAGGGGACGGAGTCCTACGAGCAGTACTTC CSVKGTESYEQYF TRBJ2-7 TRBV29-1 - -
TGTGCCATCAGTGATGTTGCAGTCTTGAACACCGGGGAGCTGTTTTTT CAISDVAVLNTGELFF TRBJ2-2 TRBV10-3 few -
TGTGCCAGCAAATCGGGAACTGAAGCTTTCTTT CASKSGTEAFF TRBJ1-1 TRBV6-6 - -
TGCGCCAGCAGCCAACACCCTGACACTGAAGCTTTCTTT CASSQHPDTEAFF TRBJ1-1 TRBV4-1 - -
TGTGCCAGCAGCTTATTAATGATGGTTCCCCCGGATACGCAGTATTTT CASSLLMMVPPDTQYF TRBJ2-3 TRBV7-3 few -
TGTGCCAGCAGTGAAGCTCGGGTTTTGGGACAAGAGACCCAGTACTTC CASSEARVLGQETQYF TRBJ2-5 TRBV6-1 few -
TGTGCCAGCAGTGAACCCGGGACATCAGAGGTATATGGCTACACCTTC CASSEPGTSEVYGYTF TRBJ1-2 TRBV2 - -
TGTGCCAGCAGCCCTGGACTAGCGGGGTTCATGGATACGCAGTATTTT CASSPGLAGFMDTQYF TRBJ2-3 TRBV7-3 many TRBD2
TGTGCCAGCAGTGAGTGGGGGACCTCTTTGAACAATGAGCAGTTCTTC CASSEWGTSLNNEQFF TRBJ2-1 TRBV6-5 - -
TGTGCCAGCAGTTACTCGGGGCTGATCCCACGAGATACGCAGTATTTT CASSYSGLIPRDTQYF TRBJ2-3 TRBV6-5 few -
TGTGTCAGCAGCTCTACAGGGGGCGTAGATACGCAGTATTTT CVSSSTGGVDTQYF TRBJ2-3 TRBV7-2 - TRBD1
TGTGCCAGCAGCAAGGGGACTAGCAGTACCAATGAGCAGTTCTTC CASSKGTSSTNEQFF TRBJ2-1 TRBV6-2/TRBV6-3 few TRBD2
TGTGCCAGCAGCCCGCAGCGGACCGCCTCCTACGAGCAGTACTTC CASSPQRTASYEQYF TRBJ2-7 TRBV11-1 - -
TGCGCCAGCACCCCAGACTTCTCTACCCTCCACTTT CASTPDFSTLHF TRBJ1-6 TRBV4-1 - -
TGTGCCAGCAGTGAATACCATTTCACCCTCCACTTT CASSEYHFTLHF TRBJ1-6 TRBV25-1 few -
TGCGCCAGCAGCTTGGATGGGACTATTTACACCGGGGAGCTGTTTTTT CASSLDGTIYTGELFF TRBJ2-2 TRBV5-1 - TRBD2
TGTGCCAGCAGCTCGGGCCCAGACACTGAAGCTTTCTTT CASSSGPDTEAFF TRBJ1-1 TRBV5-6 few -
TGTGCCAGCAGCCAAGCAGGGACGGAGACCCAGTACTTC CASSQAGTETQYF TRBJ2-5 TRBV11-2 - -
TGTGCCAGCAGCCCCGGGGTAGCGGGGGGGCGTGGCACAGATACGCAGTATTTT CASSPGVAGGRGTDTQYF TRBJ2-3 TRBV7-8 few TRBD2
TGTGCCATCAGTGATTTGCAGGGCGACACCGGGGAGCTGTTTTTT CAISDLQGDTGELFF TRBJ2-2 TRBV10-3 - -
TGTGCCAGCTCACCCGCCGGACAGGGGCGCACCGGGGAGCTGTTTTTT CASSPAGQGRTGELFF TRBJ2-2 TRBV18 - TRBD1
TGCGCCAGCAGCCCTACGGTTGGGGCTACGGTCTACGAGCAGTACTTC CASSPTVGATVYEQYF TRBJ2-7 TRBV4-1 - -
TGTGCCAGCAGTTTAGGGCACAGGGCCGGCTATGGCTACACCTTC CASSLGHRAGYGYTF TRBJ1-2 TRBV12-3/TRBV12-4 - -